This TCR beta chain was obtained from a study of graft-versus-host responses after intestinal transplantation. CDR1 is SEHNR and CDR2 is FQNEAQ in the germline V gene (reference sequence). Trimming shortened V by 0 bases and J by 4 bases, and 13 bases separated the two germline ends. There are 16 residues in the CDR3. Concerning this clone: Its target is not known.

Method: immunoSEQ multiplex PCR; TCRdb's copy keeps in-frame clones and lacks some. The profile covers about 64,000 clones, with approximately 90% appearing a single time and 1.7% taken by the ten largest. This TCR came from a human donor who was the organ donor for an intestinal transplant. The J gene is TRBJ1-5, the V gene TRBV7-9; D is uncertain. The specimen was unstimulated CD8+ T cells sorted from spleen or lymph node cells, collected before transplant. This CDR3 reads CASSLAYGDGNQPQHF. For the CDR3, the DNA is TGTGCCAGCAGCTTAGCGTATGGAGATGGGAATCAGCCCCAGCATTTT.